These 13 T cell receptor beta chains share one sample of origin, sequenced in a study of T-cell memory formation after mild COVID-19. TCRdb re-derived calls from the 5' RACE reads in MiXCR, one entry per CDR3 protein. The table shows fewer than 550,000 distinct CDR3 sequences, with over 15% occurring only once. The sample comprised PBMCs or a T cell subset sorted from them (not recorded which). These TCRs come from an adult woman who had mild COVID-19 (a few samples of this study predate the infection). Cell type and time point are not known.

This clonotype occurred a few times. The rearrangement links TRBV12-3 or TRBV12-4 to TRBJ1-6; D not resolved. This CDR3 region has 14 residues. V gave up 2 bases and J gave up 4 bases, with 6 bases separating them. The CDR3: CASSLRHYNSPLHF. Written as DNA, the CDR3 is TGTGCCAGCAGTTTAAGGCATTATAATTCACCCCTCCACTTT.

This clonotype was picked up a small number of times. The V call is TRBV7-2, the J call TRBJ2-4; no firm D call. The ends were cut back, 3 bases at V and 8 bases at J, with 5 bases in the middle. The CDR3 spans 11 residues. Germline V gives CDR1 SGHTA, CDR2 FQGNSA. CDR3 amino acids: CASSFDYIQYF. CDR3 sequence (DNA): TGTGCCAGCAGCTTCGACTACATTCAGTACTTC.

Many counts were recorded for this clonotype. Here the CDR3 reads CATSLASGSTDTQYF. DNA of the CDR3: TGTGCCACCAGTCTTGCTAGCGGATCCACAGATACGCAGTATTTT. This chain uses TRBV24-1 with TRBJ2-3, with 7 nucleotides matching TRBD2. The germline CDR1 and CDR2 sequences are KGHDR and SFDVKD. The V gene end was trimmed by 6 bases and the J gene end by 2 bases; junction bases not matched to a gene: 7. CDR3 size: 15 residues.

This clonotype turned up a few times. The chain links TRBV7-2 to TRBJ2-3; TRBD2 matches 7 bases. The CDR3 consists of 16 residues. Unmatched junction bases numbered 7, after V lost 2 bases and J lost 2 bases. Germline-derived CDR1 and CDR2 are SGHTA and FQGNSA. The CDR3 region is CASSLRERGVTDTQYF. The DNA for the CDR3 is TGTGCCAGCAGCTTAAGGGAGCGGGGCGTCACAGATACGCAGTATTTT.

There are a few counts of this clonotype. J is TRBJ1-6 and V is TRBV5-1, with TRBD1 matching over 7 bases. The CDR3 covers 15 residues. Unmatched junction bases numbered 3, after V lost 0 bases and J lost 6 bases. CDR1 and CDR2 from the germline V gene are SGHRS and YFSETQ. For the CDR3, the DNA is TGCGCCAGCAGCTTGGGGACAGGCCGTAATTCACCCCTCCACTTT. Protein sequence: CASSLGTGRNSPLHF.

The chain employs TRBV20-1 and TRBJ1-6; the D gene is possibly TRBD1 (6 bases). Germline assignment: CDR1 DFQATT and CDR2 SNEGSKA (reference sequence). The V end lost 0 bases, the J end lost 0 bases, and 15 bases lay between the germline ends. This CDR3 has 18 residues. CDR3 in amino acids: CSARDFSQGSSYNSPLHF. The CDR3 DNA is TGCAGTGCTAGAGATTTCAGCCAGGGGAGCTCCTATAATTCACCCCTCCACTTT.

In this sample, this clonotype turned up a few times. The genes are TRBV7-8 and TRBJ1-5; D unresolved. The CDR3 extends over 14 amino acids. Germline loops: CDR1 SGHVS, CDR2 FQNEAQ. Between the trimmed V and J ends, which lost 2 bases and 3 bases, there was a span of 8 bases. CDR3 sequence reads: CASSLSQYNQPQHF. CDR3 coding DNA: TGTGCCAGCAGCTTAAGTCAGTACAATCAGCCCCAGCATTTT.

The sample holds a few counts of this clonotype. The rearrangement uses TRBV27 and TRBJ2-6; D not certain. CDR3 length: 15 residues. Trimming took 9 bases from V and 1 from J, leaving 13 bases between them. Germline CDR1 and CDR2: MNHEY and SMNVEV (reference sequence). CDR3 region: CASRTWPSGANVLTF. The CDR3 nucleotides are TGTGCCAGTAGGACGTGGCCTTCTGGGGCCAACGTCCTGACTTTC.

A few counts support this clonotype. The rearrangement joins TRBV7-2 to TRBJ2-2; no clear D gene. The length of the CDR3 is 13 residues. CDR1 is SGHTA, CDR2 FQGNSA, per germline. Trimming left V 7 bases short and J 1 base short, with 7 bases between. CDR3 amino acids: CASKERNTGELFF. The CDR3 coding sequence is TGTGCCAGCAAAGAACGGAACACCGGGGAGCTGTTTTTT.

In this sample, this clonotype turned up a few times. This rearrangement joins TRBV5-1 to TRBJ2-3, with D possibly being TRBD1 (5 bases). Germline V gene data show CDR1 as SGHRS and CDR2 as YFSETQ. Trimming left V 6 bases short and J 3 bases short, with 17 bases between. This CDR3 region has 15 residues. As DNA, the CDR3 is TGCGCCAGCAAAGATGTTGGGGCGGTAACAGATACGCAGTATTTT. As protein: CASKDVGAVTDTQYF.

This clonotype was counted at least ten times. The genes are TRBV12-3 or TRBV12-4 and TRBJ1-5, with 7 positions matching TRBD1. The CDR3 totals 13 residues. V was clipped by 8 bases and J by 6 bases; unmatched bases: 7. The CDR3 loop is CASFLQGTQPQHF. In DNA, the CDR3 is TGTGCCAGCTTTTTACAGGGGACTCAGCCCCAGCATTTT.

The J gene is TRBJ1-5, the V gene TRBV12-3 or TRBV12-4; 9 nucleotides match TRBD1. The CDR3 totals 15 residues. V shed 5 bases and J 1 base; nucleotides not matched to a gene: 3. The chain's CDR3 is CASSHDRGSNQPQHF. CDR3 nucleotides: TGTGCCAGCAGTCATGACAGGGGGAGCAATCAGCCCCAGCATTTT.

The CDR3 loop is CASSERALGTEAFF. CDR3 bases: TGTGCCAGCAGTGAACGGGCCTTGGGCACTGAAGCTTTCTTT. The chain employs TRBV2 and TRBJ1-1; D ambiguous. This CDR3 comprises 14 residues. Deletions cut 2 bases from V and 4 bases from J, with 11 bases between. CDR1 and CDR2 from the germline V gene are SNHLY and FYNNEI. Together with reference TRBV2 and TRBJ1-1, the CDR3 gives the full variable domain: EPEVTQTPSHQVTQMGQEVILRCVPISNHLYFYWYRQILGQKVEFLVSFYNNEISEKSEIFDDQFSVERPDGSNFTLKIRSTKLEDSAMYFCASSERALGTEAFFGQGTRLTVV.